The source of this T cell receptor (beta chain) is a study of T cell responses to AZD1222 COVID-19 vaccine. Study conclusions and caveats: Females outnumbered males among donors, who were mostly white British; clonal diversity was possibly underestimated. Unmutated regions of variants are reportedly targeted by nearly half of spike-specific TCRs.

Germline lookup yields CDR1 KGHSH and CDR2 LQKENI. This CDR3 spans 13 amino acids. V was clipped by 3 bases and J by 4 bases, with 10 bases between them. Clones were read by immunoSEQ multiplex PCR, and TCRdb kept only the in-frame ones, dropping some. The data show nearly 110,000 clones, 87% seen once. Concerning this clone: The antigen is unknown.

The rearrangement links TRBV18 to TRBJ2-7; possibly TRBD1 for D (6 bases). The specimen comprised peripheral blood, sampled on day 0 of AZD1222 vaccination. The clonotype comes from an adult in good health. CDR3 DNA: TGTGCCAGCTCACCCAACAGGGTTTACGAGCAGTACTTC. This gives the protein CASSPNRVYEQYF.